Listed here are 30 T cell receptor beta chains from one sample, sequenced in a study of blood T cell repertoires in COVID-19. Only in-frame clones appear in the TCRdb table, and some are missing; sequencing was by immunoSEQ multiplex PCR. The table lists approximately 98,000 clones, about 80% of them singletons. The sample was peripheral blood. The receptors originated from a woman between 65 and 79 years old with acute or convalescent COVID-19.

Of note for this clone: The junction departs from the called germline gene at one end, perhaps through a read error. This chain joins TRBV6-6 and TRBJ1-1; tentative D call: TRBD1 (5 bases). The CDR3 has 14 amino acids. In germline, CDR1 is MNHNY, CDR2 SVGAGI (reference sequence). The CDR3, as DNA: TGCGCCAGCAGTTCCAAGGACACGAACACTGAAGCTTTCTTT. This sequence encodes CASSSKDTNTEAFF.

This chain uses TRBV3-1 (or the pseudogene TRBV3-2) with TRBJ2-5; no firm D call. Trimming took 2 bases from V and 5 from J, leaving 3 bases between them. This CDR3 contains 11 residues. From germline, CDR1 is LGHDT and CDR2 YNNKEL (reference sequence). The CDR3 DNA reads as TGTGCCAGCAGCCAACGGGAGACCCAGTACTTC. This encodes CASSQRETQYF.

V usage is TRBV10-1 and J usage is TRBJ2-6, with 7 bases matching TRBD1. After removal of 6 bases from V and 0 bases from J, the junction contained 5 bases not matched to a gene. The CDR3 is made up of 16 amino acids. CDR1 and CDR2 (germline): WNHNN, SYGVQD (reference sequence). The CDR3 DNA is TGCGCCAGCAGCTTACAGGGGTTCTCTGGGGCCAACGTCCTGACTTTC. It encodes CASSLQGFSGANVLTF.

V usage is TRBV4-2 and J usage is TRBJ2-6; 11 bases are shared with TRBD2. V trimming: 0 bases; J trimming: 4 bases; junction bases outside the gene matches: 5. This CDR3 spans 18 amino acids. Germline-derived CDR1 and CDR2 are LGHNA and YNFKEQ. CDR3 sequence (DNA): TGTGCCAGCAGCCAAGAGACTAGCGGGGATTCCGGGGCCAACGTCCTGACTTTC. Translated, it gives CASSQETSGDSGANVLTF.

The rearrangement uses TRBV4-3 and TRBJ2-1; D is perhaps TRBD2 (5 bases). Trimming shortened V by 2 bases and J by 9 bases, and 11 bases separated the two germline ends. Germline V lookup: CDR1 LGHNA, CDR2 YSLEER. This CDR3 region has 13 residues. The CDR3 region has the DNA TGCGCCAGCAGCCAACGCCCAGGAGGTGAGCAGTTCTTC. Translating it yields CASSQRPGGEQFF.

V usage is TRBV7-2 and J usage is TRBJ2-3; 16 nucleotides match TRBD2. The CDR3 has 16 amino acids. V lost 1 base, J lost 10 bases, and 5 bases stayed unmatched. Germline V gene data show CDR1 as SGHTA and CDR2 as FQGNSA. The CDR3 DNA is TGTGCCAGCAGCTTAGAGGGACTAGCGGGGGGGAGGGCGCAGTATTTT. Its translation is CASSLEGLAGGRAQYF.

The gene calls are TRBV5-1 and TRBJ2-2; a possible D gene is TRBD1 (6 bases). This CDR3 has 14 amino acids. V lost 6 bases, J lost 5 bases, and 14 bases lay in between. Germline V gene sequence: CDR1 SGHRS, CDR2 YFSETQ. DNA of the CDR3: TGCGCCAGCATGCTGAAACAGGGAACCGGGGAGCTGTTTTTT. It encodes CASMLKQGTGELFF.

This clone was detected once. CDR3 sequence reads: CASSSTGNSNEAFF. In DNA form, the CDR3 reads TGCGCCAGCAGCTCCACAGGGAATTCGAATGAAGCTTTCTTT. The chain carries TRBV5-1 and TRBJ1-1; a possible D gene is TRBD1 (6 bases). The germline CDR1 and CDR2 sequences are SGHRS and YFSETQ. Trimming stripped 3 bases from V and 7 bases from J, with 16 bases between. This CDR3 has 14 amino acids.

This clone was seen a single time. This chain joins TRBV2 and TRBJ2-7, with 12 bases lining up with TRBD2. The germline V gene encodes CDR1 SNHLY and CDR2 FYNNEI. V dropped 5 bases and J dropped 2; count of bases not matched to a gene: 4. This CDR3 has 15 residues. In DNA form, the CDR3 reads TGTGCCAGCAGTCCTAGCGGGAGGGTTCCCTACGAGCAGTACTTC. This translates into CASSPSGRVPYEQYF.

The CDR3 protein is CASTLQGEGTEAFF. CDR3 nucleotides: TGTGCCAGCACCTTACAGGGGGAGGGCACTGAAGCTTTCTTT. This chain joins TRBV6-5 and TRBJ1-1; 8 positions agree with TRBD1. From germline, CDR1 is MNHEY and CDR2 SVGAGI. The CDR3 has 14 residues. The J segment lost 4 bases and the V segment lost 7 bases, leaving 8 bases of the junction unmatched.

The chain has TRBV7-3 and TRBJ1-5; the D gene is possibly TRBD1 (6 bases). Trimming took off 0 bases at V and 2 bases at J, with 20 bases between the two ends. The CDR3 consists of 19 residues. Germline V gives CDR1 SGHTA, CDR2 FQGTGA. Here the CDR3 DNA reads TGTGCCAGCAGCTTAACCCGGACGGGGGGCGCCGTGGGCAATCAGCCCCAGCATTTT. Amino acid sequence: CASSLTRTGGAVGNQPQHF. Full variable domain (remainder filled in from reference TRBV7-3 and TRBJ1-5): GAGVSQTPSNKVTEKGKYVELRCDPISGHTALYWYRQSLGQGPEFLIYFQGTGAADDSGLPNDRFFAVRPEGSVSTLKIQRTERGDSAVYLCASSLTRTGGAVGNQPQHFGDGTRLSIL.

The chain carries TRBV9 and TRBJ1-3; 10 bases align to TRBD1. The CDR3 loop spans 13 amino acids. V shed 4 bases, J shed 8 bases, and the junction held 3 bases outside the gene matches. Per germline, CDR1 SGDLS and CDR2 YYNGEE. This chain's CDR3 is CASSQDRGDTIYF. The CDR3 DNA sequence: TGTGCCAGCAGCCAGGACAGGGGGGACACCATATATTTT.

The rearrangement joins TRBV7-8 to TRBJ1-5; tentative D call: TRBD1 (5 bases). With 5 bases removed from V and 6 bases from J, the gap between germline ends came to 14 bases. Germline values: CDR1 SGHVS, CDR2 FQNEAQ. This CDR3 has 14 amino acids. The CDR3 spells CASSPRQLRQPQHF. The CDR3 DNA reads as TGTGCCAGCAGCCCTAGACAGCTTCGTCAGCCCCAGCATTTT.

This clone was picked up one time. The rearrangement uses TRBV18 and TRBJ1-5; 9 positions match TRBD1. Germline lookup yields CDR1 KGHSH and CDR2 LQKENI. The CDR3 is 14 residues long. V lost 6 bases, J lost 5 bases, and 5 bases stayed unmatched. CDR3 sequence reads: CASSRGQGDQPQHF. The DNA for the CDR3 is TGTGCCAGCTCTCGGGGACAGGGTGATCAGCCCCAGCATTTT.

The J gene is TRBJ1-4, the V gene TRBV5-1; 8 bases align to TRBD1. J lost 0 bases, V lost 4 bases, and 8 bases had no gene match. CDR1 and CDR2 (germline): SGHRS, YFSETQ. This CDR3 is built from 17 residues. CDR3 sequence reads: CASSPTGGYATNEKLFF. The DNA of the CDR3 is TGCGCCAGCAGCCCAACAGGGGGATATGCAACTAATGAAAAACTGTTTTTT.

The chain couples TRBV3-1 (or the pseudogene TRBV3-2) to TRBJ1-1; D may be TRBD1 (6 bases). V shed 5 bases and J shed 4 bases, with 17 bases lying between them. CDR1 LGHDT and CDR2 YNNKEL come from the germline V gene (reference sequence). There are 15 residues in the CDR3. The CDR3 coding sequence is TGTGCCAGCAGCTACCTCGGGGGGCGCGTCACTGAAGCTTTCTTT. Translated: CASSYLGGRVTEAFF.

The CDR3 bases are TGTGCCAGTAGTATACGAGTGGGGGCGACTGGAAACACCATATATTTT. Translated, it gives CASSIRVGATGNTIYF. The V and J genes are TRBV19 and TRBJ1-3; TRBD1 is a possible D gene (6 bases). The CDR3 has 16 amino acids. V lost 2 bases, J lost 2 bases, and 13 bases lay in between. Germline V gene sequence: CDR1 LNHDA, CDR2 SQIVND (reference sequence).

This clone was counted only a few times. The chain recombines TRBV19 with TRBJ1-1; D is possibly TRBD1 (5 bases). The ends were cut back, 2 bases at V and 5 bases at J, with 18 bases in the middle. The CDR3 extends over 16 amino acids. Looked up from germline, CDR1 is LNHDA and CDR2 is SQIVND (reference sequence). The CDR3 DNA follows: TGTGCCAGTAGTATACTTGGGCCAGGGTTGGTAACTGAAGCTTTCTTT. Its protein is CASSILGPGLVTEAFF.

The rearrangement links TRBV20-1 to TRBJ2-7, with TRBD2 matching over 11 bases. This CDR3 spans 16 amino acids. Per germline, CDR1 DFQATT and CDR2 SNEGSKA (reference sequence). V shed 3 bases and J 4 bases; nucleotides not matched to a gene: 11. The CDR3 loop is CSASWLAGGMGYEQYF. Written as DNA, the CDR3 is TGCAGTGCTAGTTGGCTAGCGGGAGGAATGGGGTACGAGCAGTACTTC.

This chain connects TRBV28 to TRBJ2-1, with TRBD2 identical over 8 bases. CDR1 is MDHEN and CDR2 is SYDVKM in the germline V gene. V lost 10 bases, J lost 0 bases, and 2 bases stayed unmatched. The CDR3 loop spans 13 amino acids. The CDR3 coding sequence is TGTGCCACCCGGGGGGGCTCCTACAATGAGCAGTTCTTC. Residues: CATRGGSYNEQFF. Full variable domain (remainder filled in from reference TRBV28 and TRBJ2-1): DVKVTQSSRYLVKRTGEKVFLECVQDMDHENMFWYRQDPGLGLRLIYFSYDVKMKEKGDIPEGYSVSREKKERFSLILESASTNQTSMYLCATRGGSYNEQFFGPGTRLTVL.

The sample holds a few counts of this clone. This chain links TRBV7-9 with TRBJ2-5; 7 nucleotides match TRBD1. The length of the CDR3 is 16 residues. Germline CDR1 is SEHNR and CDR2 is FQNEAQ (reference sequence). V was pared by 5 bases and J by 5 bases, with 14 bases of the junction left unmatched. CDR3 sequence (DNA): TGTGCCAGCAGCCCGTCCCCCAAACAGGGGTCGGAGACCCAGTACTTC. Translated: CASSPSPKQGSETQYF.

The chain employs TRBV3-1 (or the pseudogene TRBV3-2) and TRBJ1-4, with D unclear. The V end was cut by 4 bases, the J end by 10 bases, with 16 bases between. CDR1 and CDR2 (germline): LGHDT, YNNKEL (reference sequence). The CDR3 is 14 amino acids. This chain's CDR3 is CASSPGSARPKLFF. DNA for the CDR3: TGTGCCAGCAGCCCGGGATCCGCTCGGCCAAAACTGTTTTTT.

The chain recombines TRBV6-2 or TRBV6-3 with TRBJ2-2, with TRBD1 as a possible D gene (6 bases). The CDR3 is 16 amino acids. The germline V and J ends were trimmed by 2 bases and 5 bases, with 15 bases remaining between them. Germline V gene sequence: CDR1 MNHEY, CDR2 SVGEGT. CDR3 region: CASSYGVVRGTGELFF. The CDR3 DNA reads as TGTGCCAGCAGTTACGGGGTCGTAAGGGGGACCGGGGAGCTGTTTTTT.

Concerning this clone: The sample holds other DNA sequences that translate to the same CDR3. V is TRBV5-1 and J is TRBJ2-1; 8 bases map to TRBD2. V lost 0 bases, J lost 7 bases, and 6 bases stayed unmatched. The CDR3 has 15 residues. The germline V gene encodes CDR1 SGHRS and CDR2 YFSETQ. The CDR3, as DNA: TGCGCCAGCAGCTTGGCGCTAGCGGGTGGTAATGAGCAGTTCTTC. Its translation: CASSLALAGGNEQFF. Looking up the rest from reference TRBV5-1 and TRBJ2-1 gives the full variable domain: KAGVTQTPRYLIKTRGQQVTLSCSPISGHRSVSWYQQTPGQGLQFLFEYFSETQRNKGNFPGRFSGRQFSNSRSEMNVSTLELGDSALYLCASSLALAGGNEQFFGPGTRLTVL.

This sequence joins TRBV7-6 and TRBJ2-2; 7 nucleotides agree with TRBD2. With V trimmed by 2 bases and J by 6 bases, 6 bases remained unmatched. The CDR3 has 15 amino acids. The germline V gene encodes CDR1 SGHVS and CDR2 FNYEAQ. CDR3: CASSLRGDSSGELFF. The CDR3 DNA follows: TGTGCCAGCAGCTTACGGGGGGACTCGTCCGGGGAGCTGTTTTTT. Full variable domain (missing parts from reference TRBV7-6 and TRBJ2-2): GAGVSQSPRYKVTKRGQDVALRCDPISGHVSLYWYRQALGQGPEFLTYFNYEAQQDKSGLPNDRFSAERPEGSISTLTIQRTEQRDSAMYRCASSLRGDSSGELFFGEGSRLTVL.

The CDR3 sequence: CASSITSGRETQYF. The CDR3 bases are TGTGCCAGTAGTATCACTAGCGGGAGAGAGACCCAGTACTTC. J is TRBJ2-5 and V is TRBV19; 11 bases agree with TRBD2. The V gene end was trimmed by 3 bases and the J gene end by 4 bases; junction bases not matched to a gene: 1. This CDR3 has 14 residues. Germline values: CDR1 LNHDA, CDR2 SQIVND (reference sequence).

This clone has a handful of counts. V usage is TRBV11-3 and J usage is TRBJ2-2, with D unresolved. Germline V CDR1 and CDR2: SGHNT, YENEEA. The CDR3 spans 16 residues. Deletions cut 1 base from V and 5 bases from J, with 14 bases between. The CDR3 loop is CASSLGLGRPTGELFF. CDR3 DNA: TGTGCCAGCAGCTTAGGACTTGGCCGACCGACCGGGGAGCTGTTTTTT.

J is TRBJ1-5 and V is TRBV27; no reliable D call. This CDR3 region has 16 residues. Trimming pared 8 bases from V and 0 bases from J, leaving 17 bases between. The germline V gene has CDR1 MNHEY and CDR2 SMNVEV (reference sequence). CDR3 sequence (DNA): TGTGCCAGCGTGACCCCTCAGAGGGATAGCAATCAGCCCCAGCATTTT. Amino acid sequence: CASVTPQRDSNQPQHF.

The chain recombines TRBV29-1 with TRBJ2-1; TRBD2 is a possible D gene (5 bases). V dropped 6 bases and J dropped 9 bases, with 15 bases sitting between them. This CDR3 region has 12 residues. CDR1 and CDR2 from the germline V gene are SQVTM and ANQGSEA. The CDR3 is CSVTRTESEQFF. Written as DNA, the CDR3 is TGCAGCGTCACTAGGACCGAGAGTGAGCAGTTCTTC.

This CDR3 is CASSGGKQGNTEAFF. The DNA for the CDR3 is TGTGCCAGCAGTGGGGGGAAACAGGGGAACACTGAAGCTTTCTTT. The J gene is TRBJ1-1, the V gene TRBV2, with TRBD1 as a possible D gene (6 bases). Looked up from germline, CDR1 is SNHLY and CDR2 is FYNNEI. The V gene lost 4 bases and the J gene lost 1 base, with 13 bases spanning the gap. CDR3 length equals 15 residues.